A selection of T cell receptor beta chains follows, all from one sample in a study of blood T cell repertoires in COVID-19. The method was immunoSEQ multiplex PCR; TCRdb's version includes in-frame clones alone and lacks a portion of them. The sample holds over 150,000 clones, more than 75% seen once. The sequencing sample was made of peripheral blood. These receptors were obtained from a man aged 18 to 35 with acute or convalescent COVID-19. Both conserved end residues are part of each CDR3. D genes are given only for firm matches.

D gene	V gene	J gene	CDR3 protein
TRBD2	TRBV14	TRBJ2-1	CASSRNPAGVYNEQFF
-	TRBV10-3	TRBJ2-7	CAIQTESSYEQYF
-	TRBV24-1	TRBJ1-1	CATSDPKRGTEAFF
-	TRBV5-5	TRBJ1-2	CASSLVRGGNYGYTF
TRBD1	TRBV27	TRBJ1-2	CASSPGTVPNYGYTF
TRBD2	TRBV30	TRBJ2-7	CAWSPGLAYEQYF
-	TRBV7-6	TRBJ1-4	CASSLEVPPNEKLFF
TRBD1	TRBV6-5	TRBJ1-5	CASSWGQGGNQPQHF
TRBD2	TRBV24-1	TRBJ2-3	CATSDNSGSRTDTQYF
-	TRBV4-1	TRBJ1-2	CASSPLGTPREGNGYTF
-	TRBV3-1/TRBV3-2	TRBJ2-1	CASSRQGYNEQFF
TRBD1	TRBV19	TRBJ1-5	CASRRQGNQPQHF
TRBD1	TRBV5-4	TRBJ1-2	CASSMGQGNTNYGYTF
-	TRBV11-3	TRBJ1-1	CASSLDSTGAEAFF
TRBD1	TRBV7-9	TRBJ1-5	CASSSDRGQPQHF
TRBD2	TRBV29-1	TRBJ2-7	CSVALGLPAYEQYF